A single T cell receptor (beta chain) is shown here with its context. Its antigen is as yet unknown. Donors consisted of healthy bone marrow donors. Primers: 60 Vbeta forward and 13 Jbeta reverse. Here immunoSEQ multiplex PCR was the method, and the copy in TCRdb shows in-frame clones only, minus some. The sample has tens of thousands of clones; 75% are singletons. Germline trimming cut 4 bases from V and 7 bases from J; bases unmatched to any gene: 12. The CDR3 covers 16 residues. Germline CDR1 is SGHRS and CDR2 is YFSETQ. This record belongs to a study of cytomegalovirus exposure and HLA in healthy donors. Broader study findings: Rarity characterized most TCR sequences, yet some public TCRs appeared in many donors.

This clonotype originated in a woman aged 40 to 50 in good health and CMV-seropositive. The sequencing input was PBMCs. The J gene is TRBJ2-1, the V gene TRBV5-1, with 9 bases aligning to TRBD1. The CDR3 sequence is CASSPGTGNEGNEQFF. The CDR3 region has the DNA TGCGCCAGCAGCCCTGGGACAGGGAATGAGGGGAATGAGCAGTTCTTC. The variable domain in full, completed from reference TRBV5-1 and TRBJ2-1, reads KAGVTQTPRYLIKTRGQQVTLSCSPISGHRSVSWYQQTPGQGLQFLFEYFSETQRNKGNFPGRFSGRQFSNSRSEMNVSTLELGDSALYLCASSPGTGNEGNEQFFGPGTRLTVL.